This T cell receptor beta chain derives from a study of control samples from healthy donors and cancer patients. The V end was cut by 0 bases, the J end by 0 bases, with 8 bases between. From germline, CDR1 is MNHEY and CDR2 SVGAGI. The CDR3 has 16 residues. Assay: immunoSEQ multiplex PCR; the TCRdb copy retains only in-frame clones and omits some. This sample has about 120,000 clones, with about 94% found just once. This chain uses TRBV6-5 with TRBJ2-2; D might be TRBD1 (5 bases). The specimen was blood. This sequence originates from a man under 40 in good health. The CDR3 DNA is TGTGCCAGCAGTTACTCCAGGGCGGCGAACACCGGGGAGCTGTTTTTT. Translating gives CASSYSRAANTGELFF.